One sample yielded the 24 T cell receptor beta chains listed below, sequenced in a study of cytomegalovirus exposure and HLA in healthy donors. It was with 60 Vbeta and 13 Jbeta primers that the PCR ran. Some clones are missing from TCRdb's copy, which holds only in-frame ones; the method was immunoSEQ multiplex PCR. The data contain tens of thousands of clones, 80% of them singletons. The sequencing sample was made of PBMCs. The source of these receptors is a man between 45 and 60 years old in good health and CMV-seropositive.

The CDR3 DNA sequence: TGTGCCAGCAGCGATTCCGGGGGAGTACAGAACACTGAAGCTTTCTTT. Its translation: CASSDSGGVQNTEAFF. V is TRBV7-8 and J is TRBJ1-1; tentative D call: TRBD1 (5 bases). Per the germline V gene, CDR1 is SGHVS and CDR2 is FQNEAQ. This CDR3 has 16 amino acids. V lost 5 bases and J lost 1, with 17 bases in between.

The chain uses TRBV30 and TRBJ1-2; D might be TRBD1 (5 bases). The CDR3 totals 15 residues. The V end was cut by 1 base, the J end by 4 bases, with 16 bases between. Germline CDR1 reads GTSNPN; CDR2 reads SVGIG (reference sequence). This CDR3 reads CAWSAQIERGYGYTF. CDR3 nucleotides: TGTGCCTGGAGTGCCCAGATAGAAAGGGGCTATGGCTACACCTTC.

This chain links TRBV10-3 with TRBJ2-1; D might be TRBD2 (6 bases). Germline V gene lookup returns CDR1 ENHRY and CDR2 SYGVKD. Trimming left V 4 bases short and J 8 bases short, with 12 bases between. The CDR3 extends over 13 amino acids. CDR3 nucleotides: TGTGCCATCAGTGTTGTCGGGAGCGATGAGCAGTTCTTC. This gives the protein CAISVVGSDEQFF.

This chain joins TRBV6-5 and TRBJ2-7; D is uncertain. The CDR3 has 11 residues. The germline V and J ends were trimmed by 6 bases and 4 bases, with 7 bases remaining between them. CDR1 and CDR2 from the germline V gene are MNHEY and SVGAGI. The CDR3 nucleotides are TGTGCCAGCAGACTAAATTACGAGCAGTACTTC. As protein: CASRLNYEQYF.

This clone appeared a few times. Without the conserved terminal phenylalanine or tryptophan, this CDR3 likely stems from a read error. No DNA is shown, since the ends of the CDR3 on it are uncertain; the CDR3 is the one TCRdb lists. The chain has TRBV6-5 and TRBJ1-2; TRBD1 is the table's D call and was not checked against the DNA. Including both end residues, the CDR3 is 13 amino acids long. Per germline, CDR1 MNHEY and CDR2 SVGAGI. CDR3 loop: CASSYGDRGRLLL.

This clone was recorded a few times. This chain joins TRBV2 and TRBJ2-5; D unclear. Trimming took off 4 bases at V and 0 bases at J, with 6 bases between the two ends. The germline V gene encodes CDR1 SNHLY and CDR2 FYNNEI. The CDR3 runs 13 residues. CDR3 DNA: TGTGCCAGCAGTGTAAACAACCAAGAGACCCAGTACTTC. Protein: CASSVNNQETQYF.

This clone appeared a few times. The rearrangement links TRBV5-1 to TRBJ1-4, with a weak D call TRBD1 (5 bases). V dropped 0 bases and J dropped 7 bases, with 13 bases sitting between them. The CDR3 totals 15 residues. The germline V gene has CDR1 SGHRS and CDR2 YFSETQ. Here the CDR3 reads CASSLEGSDGEKLFF. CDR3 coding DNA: TGCGCCAGCAGCTTGGAGGGGTCGGACGGTGAAAAACTGTTTTTT.

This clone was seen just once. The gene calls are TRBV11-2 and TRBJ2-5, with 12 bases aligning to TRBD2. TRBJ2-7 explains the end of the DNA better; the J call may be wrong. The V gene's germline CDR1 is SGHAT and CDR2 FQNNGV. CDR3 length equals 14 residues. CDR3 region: CASSPSGRAGEQYF. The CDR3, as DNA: TGTGCCAGCAGCCCTAGCGGGAGGGCCGGCGAGCAGTACTTC.

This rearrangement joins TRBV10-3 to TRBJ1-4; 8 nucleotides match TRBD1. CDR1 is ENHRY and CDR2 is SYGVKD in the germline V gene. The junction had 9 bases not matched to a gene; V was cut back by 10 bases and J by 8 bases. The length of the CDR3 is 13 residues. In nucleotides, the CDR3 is TGTGCCACCCAGGACAGGGCGCGAGAAAAACTGTTTTTT. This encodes CATQDRAREKLFF.

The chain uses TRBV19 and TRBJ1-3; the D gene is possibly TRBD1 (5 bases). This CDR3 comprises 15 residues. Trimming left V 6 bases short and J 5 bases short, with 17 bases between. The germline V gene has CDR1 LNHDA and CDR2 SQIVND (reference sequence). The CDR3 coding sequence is TGTGCCAGTAGACGACGCGGCGCGGGGCGAAACACCATATATTTT. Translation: CASRRRGAGRNTIYF.

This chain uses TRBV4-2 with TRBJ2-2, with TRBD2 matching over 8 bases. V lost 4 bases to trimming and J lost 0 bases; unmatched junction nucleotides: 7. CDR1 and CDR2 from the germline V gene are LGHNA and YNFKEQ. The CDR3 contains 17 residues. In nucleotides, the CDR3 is TGTGCCAGCAGCCCTTCAGGACTAGCAGCGAACACCGGGGAGCTGTTTTTT. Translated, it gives CASSPSGLAANTGELFF.

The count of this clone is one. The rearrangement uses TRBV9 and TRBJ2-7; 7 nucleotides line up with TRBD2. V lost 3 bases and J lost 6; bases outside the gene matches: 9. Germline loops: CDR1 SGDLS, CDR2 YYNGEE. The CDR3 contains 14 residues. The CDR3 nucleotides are TGTGCCAGCAGCGATCGGACTAGTTCGGGCGAGCAGTACTTC. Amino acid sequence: CASSDRTSSGEQYF.

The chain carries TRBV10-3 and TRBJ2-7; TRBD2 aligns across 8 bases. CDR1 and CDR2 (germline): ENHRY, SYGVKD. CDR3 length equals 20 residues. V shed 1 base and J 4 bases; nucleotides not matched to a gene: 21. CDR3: CAISEWFWDLREALGYEQYF. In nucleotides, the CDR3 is TGTGCCATCAGTGAGTGGTTTTGGGACTTGCGGGAGGCTCTAGGATACGAGCAGTACTTC.

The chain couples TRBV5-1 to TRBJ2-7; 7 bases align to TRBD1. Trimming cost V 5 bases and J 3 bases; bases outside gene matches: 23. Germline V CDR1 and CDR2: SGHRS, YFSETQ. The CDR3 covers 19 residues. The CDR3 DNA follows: TGCGCCAGCAGTTTGACGACGGGACACGGGACAGACATCGGCTACGAGCAGTACTTC. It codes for CASSLTTGHGTDIGYEQYF.

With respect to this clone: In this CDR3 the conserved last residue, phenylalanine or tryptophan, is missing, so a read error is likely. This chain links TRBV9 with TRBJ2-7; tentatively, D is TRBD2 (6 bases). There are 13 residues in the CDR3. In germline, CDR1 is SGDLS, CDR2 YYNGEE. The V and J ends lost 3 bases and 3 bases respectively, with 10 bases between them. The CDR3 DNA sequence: TGTGCCAGCAGCGGGGGACTTCTCTACGAGCAGTACCTC. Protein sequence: CASSGGLLYEQYL.

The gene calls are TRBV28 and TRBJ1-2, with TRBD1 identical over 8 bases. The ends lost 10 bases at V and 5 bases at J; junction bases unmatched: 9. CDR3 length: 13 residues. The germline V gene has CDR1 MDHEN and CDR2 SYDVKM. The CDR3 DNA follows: TGTGCCACCCTGGACAGGGCACTTTATGGCTACACCTTC. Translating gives CATLDRALYGYTF.

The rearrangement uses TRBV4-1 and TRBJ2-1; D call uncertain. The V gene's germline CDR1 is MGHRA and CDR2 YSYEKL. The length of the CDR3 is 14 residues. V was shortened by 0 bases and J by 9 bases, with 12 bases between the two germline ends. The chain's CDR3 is CASSQDITVGEQFF. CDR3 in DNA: TGCGCCAGCAGCCAAGATATTACGGTTGGTGAGCAGTTCTTC.

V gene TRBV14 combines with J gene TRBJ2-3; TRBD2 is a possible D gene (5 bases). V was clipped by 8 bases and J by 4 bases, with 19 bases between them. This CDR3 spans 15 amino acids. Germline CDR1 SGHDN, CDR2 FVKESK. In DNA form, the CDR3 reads TGTGCCAGCGATAGGAGCGGAGGCCTGGCAGATACGCAGTATTTT. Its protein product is CASDRSGGLADTQYF.

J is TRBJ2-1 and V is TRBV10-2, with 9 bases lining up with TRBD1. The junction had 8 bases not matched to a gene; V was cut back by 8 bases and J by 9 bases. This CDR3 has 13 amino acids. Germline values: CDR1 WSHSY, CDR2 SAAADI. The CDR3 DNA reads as TGCGCCAGCCTGGGCGGACAGGGGTTTGAGCAGTTCTTC. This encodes CASLGGQGFEQFF.

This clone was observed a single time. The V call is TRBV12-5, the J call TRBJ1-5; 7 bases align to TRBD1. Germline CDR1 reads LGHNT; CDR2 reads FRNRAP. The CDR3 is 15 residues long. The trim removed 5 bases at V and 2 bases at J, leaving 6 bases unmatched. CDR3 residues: CASGLEGGGNQPQHF. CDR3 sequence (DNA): TGTGCTAGTGGTCTAGAAGGGGGCGGCAATCAGCCCCAGCATTTT.

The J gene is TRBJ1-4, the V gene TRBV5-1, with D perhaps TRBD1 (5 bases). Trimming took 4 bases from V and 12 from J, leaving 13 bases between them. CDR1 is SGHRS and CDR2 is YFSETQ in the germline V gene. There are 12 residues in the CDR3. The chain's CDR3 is CASSPYSGELFF. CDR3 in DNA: TGCGCCAGCAGCCCCTATTCGGGGGAACTGTTTTTT. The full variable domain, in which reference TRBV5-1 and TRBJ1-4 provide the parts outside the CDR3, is KAGVTQTPRYLIKTRGQQVTLSCSPISGHRSVSWYQQTPGQGLQFLFEYFSETQRNKGNFPGRFSGRQFSNSRSEMNVSTLELGDSALYLCASSPYSGELFFGSGTQLSVL.

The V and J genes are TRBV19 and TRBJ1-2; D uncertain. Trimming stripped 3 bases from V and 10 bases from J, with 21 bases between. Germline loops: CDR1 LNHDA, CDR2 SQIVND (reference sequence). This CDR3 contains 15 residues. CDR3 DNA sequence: TGTGCCAGTAGTATCTCGAGGGATCCCTGGCGCCACTACACCTTC. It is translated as CASSISRDPWRHYTF.

CDR3 loop: CASSQEYRMDYEQYF. CDR3 nucleotides: TGCGCCAGCAGCCAAGAATACAGGATGGACTACGAGCAGTACTTC. J is TRBJ2-5 and V is TRBV4-3; a possible D gene is TRBD1 (5 bases). Judging by the DNA end, TRBJ2-7 fits better; the J call may be wrong. This CDR3 contains 15 residues. The V gene's germline CDR1 is LGHNA and CDR2 YSLEER.

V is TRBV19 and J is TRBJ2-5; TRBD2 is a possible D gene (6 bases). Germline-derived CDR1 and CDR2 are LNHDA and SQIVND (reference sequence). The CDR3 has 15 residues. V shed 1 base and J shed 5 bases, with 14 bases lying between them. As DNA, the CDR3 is TGTGCCAGTAGTATAGGGCCTAGCGCCGGGGAGACCCAGTACTTC. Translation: CASSIGPSAGETQYF. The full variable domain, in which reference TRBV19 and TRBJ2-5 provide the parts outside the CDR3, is DGGITQSPKYLFRKEGQNVTLSCEQNLNHDAMYWYRQDPGQGLRLIYYSQIVNDFQKGDIAEGYSVSREKKESFPLTVTSAQKNPTAFYLCASSIGPSAGETQYFGPGTRLLVL.